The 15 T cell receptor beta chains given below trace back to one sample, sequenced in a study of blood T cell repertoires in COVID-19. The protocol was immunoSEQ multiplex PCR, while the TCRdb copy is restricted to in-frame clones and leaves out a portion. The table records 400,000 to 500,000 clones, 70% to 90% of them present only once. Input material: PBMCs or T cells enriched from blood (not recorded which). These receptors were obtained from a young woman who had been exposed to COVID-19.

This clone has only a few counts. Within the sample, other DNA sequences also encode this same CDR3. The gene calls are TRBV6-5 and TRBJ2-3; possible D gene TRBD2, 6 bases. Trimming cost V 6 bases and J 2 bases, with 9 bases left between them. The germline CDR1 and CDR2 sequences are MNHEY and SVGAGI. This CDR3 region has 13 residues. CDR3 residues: CASRRGTTDTQYF. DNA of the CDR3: TGTGCCAGCAGACGGGGGACCACAGATACGCAGTATTTT.

Here the CDR3 reads CASSGGGPTYEQYF. The DNA of the CDR3 is TGTGCCAGCAGCGGCGGGGGGCCCACCTACGAGCAGTACTTC. The J gene is TRBJ2-7, the V gene TRBV7-6; 8 bases are a match to TRBD2. The trim removed 5 bases at V and 2 bases at J, leaving 5 bases unmatched. Germline CDR1 is SGHVS and CDR2 is FNYEAQ. The CDR3 contains 14 residues.

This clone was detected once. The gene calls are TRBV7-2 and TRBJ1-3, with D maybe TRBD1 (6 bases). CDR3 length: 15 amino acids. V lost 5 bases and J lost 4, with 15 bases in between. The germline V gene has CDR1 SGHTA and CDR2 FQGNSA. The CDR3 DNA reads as TGTGCCAGCAGCCAGGGGCCCGCCAGGGGAAACACCATATATTTT. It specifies CASSQGPARGNTIYF.

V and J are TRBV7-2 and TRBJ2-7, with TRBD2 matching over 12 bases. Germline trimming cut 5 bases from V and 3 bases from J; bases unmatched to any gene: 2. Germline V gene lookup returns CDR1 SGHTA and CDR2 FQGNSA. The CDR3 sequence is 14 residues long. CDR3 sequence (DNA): TGTGCCAGCAGCAGGGGACTAGCGGGCTACGAGCAGTACTTC. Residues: CASSRGLAGYEQYF.

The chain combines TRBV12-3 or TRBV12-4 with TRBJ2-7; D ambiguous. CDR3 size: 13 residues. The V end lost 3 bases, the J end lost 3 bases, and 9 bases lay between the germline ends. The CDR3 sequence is CASSFEVGYEQYF. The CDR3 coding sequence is TGTGCCAGCAGTTTTGAGGTTGGCTACGAGCAGTACTTC.

The CDR3 loop is CARSPGQGGGSNQPQHF. The CDR3 DNA is TGTGCCAGAAGCCCGGGACAGGGTGGGGGGAGCAATCAGCCCCAGCATTTT. The rearrangement links TRBV7-5 to TRBJ1-5; whether TRBD1, the table's D call, matches the DNA was not checked. TRBV7-5 is assigned pseudogene status. The CDR3 length is 17 residues.

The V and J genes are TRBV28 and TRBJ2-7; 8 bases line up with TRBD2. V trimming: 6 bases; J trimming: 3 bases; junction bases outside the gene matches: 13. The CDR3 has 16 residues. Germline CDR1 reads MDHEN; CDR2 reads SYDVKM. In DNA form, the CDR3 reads TGTGCCAGCAGCCAGTTTGCGGGAGGAGCTTACTACGAGCAGTACTTC. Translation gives CASSQFAGGAYYEQYF.

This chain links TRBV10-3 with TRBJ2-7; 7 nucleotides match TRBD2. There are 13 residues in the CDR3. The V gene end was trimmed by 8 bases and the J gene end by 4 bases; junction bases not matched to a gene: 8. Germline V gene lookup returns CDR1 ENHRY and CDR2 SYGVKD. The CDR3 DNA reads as TGTGCCATCCCCCGCGGGGGAGATTACGAGCAGTACTTC. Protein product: CAIPRGGDYEQYF.

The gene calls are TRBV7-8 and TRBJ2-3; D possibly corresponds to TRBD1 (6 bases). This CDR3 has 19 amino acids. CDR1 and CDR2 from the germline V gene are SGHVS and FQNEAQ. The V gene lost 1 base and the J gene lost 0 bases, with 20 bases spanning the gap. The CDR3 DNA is TGTGCCAGCAGCTTAGACATGACAGGTCTCTACACTAGCACAGATACGCAGTATTTT. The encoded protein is CASSLDMTGLYTSTDTQYF. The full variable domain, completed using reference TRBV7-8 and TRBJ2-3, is GAGVSQSPRYKVAKRGQDVALRCDPISGHVSLFWYQQALGQGPEFLTYFQNEAQLDKSGLPSDRFFAERPEGSVSTLKIQRTQQEDSAVYLCASSLDMTGLYTSTDTQYFGPGTRLTVL.

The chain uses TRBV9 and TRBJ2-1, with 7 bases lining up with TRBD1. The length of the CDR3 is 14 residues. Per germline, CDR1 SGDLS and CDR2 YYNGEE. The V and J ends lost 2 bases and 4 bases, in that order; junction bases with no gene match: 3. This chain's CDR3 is CASSVGQEYNEQFF. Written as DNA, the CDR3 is TGTGCCAGCAGCGTCGGACAGGAGTACAATGAGCAGTTCTTC.

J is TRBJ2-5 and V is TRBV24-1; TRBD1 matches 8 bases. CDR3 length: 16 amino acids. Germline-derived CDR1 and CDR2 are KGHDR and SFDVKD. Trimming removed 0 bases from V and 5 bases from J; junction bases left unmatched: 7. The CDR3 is CATSDLVLGDRETQYF. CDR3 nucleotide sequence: TGTGCCACCAGTGATTTGGTACTTGGGGACAGGGAGACCCAGTACTTC.

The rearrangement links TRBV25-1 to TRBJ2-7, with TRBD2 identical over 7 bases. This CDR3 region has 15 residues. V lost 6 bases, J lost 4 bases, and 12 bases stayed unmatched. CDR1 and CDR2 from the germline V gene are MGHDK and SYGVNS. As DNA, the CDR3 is TGTGCCAGCAGCCCCCCGGTGGGGGGGAAATACGAGCAGTACTTC. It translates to CASSPPVGGKYEQYF.

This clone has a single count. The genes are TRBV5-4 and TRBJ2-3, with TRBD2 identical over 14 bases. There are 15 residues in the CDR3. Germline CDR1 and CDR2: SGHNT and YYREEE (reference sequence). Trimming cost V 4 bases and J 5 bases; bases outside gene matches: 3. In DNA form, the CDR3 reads TGTGCCAGCAGCGGGGGACTAGCGGGAGTAGATACGCAGTATTTT. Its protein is CASSGGLAGVDTQYF.

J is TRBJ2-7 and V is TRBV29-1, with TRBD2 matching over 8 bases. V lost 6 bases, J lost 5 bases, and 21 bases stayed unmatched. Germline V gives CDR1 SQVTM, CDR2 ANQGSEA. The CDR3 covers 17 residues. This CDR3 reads CSVTHPSGSGKGHEQYF. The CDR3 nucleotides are TGCAGCGTCACTCACCCGAGCGGGAGTGGGAAAGGCCACGAGCAGTACTTC.

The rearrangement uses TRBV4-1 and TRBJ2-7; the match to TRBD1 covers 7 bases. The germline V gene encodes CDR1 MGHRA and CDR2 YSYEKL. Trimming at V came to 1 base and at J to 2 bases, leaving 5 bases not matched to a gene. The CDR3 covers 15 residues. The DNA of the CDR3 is TGCGCCAGCAGCCAAGCGACAGGGACGACCTACGAGCAGTACTTC. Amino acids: CASSQATGTTYEQYF.